The 9 T cell receptor beta chains reported below all come from one sample, sequenced in a study of T-cell memory formation after mild COVID-19. TCRdb reanalysed the 5' RACE reads using MiXCR and keeps one entry per CDR3 protein. The repertoire holds about 390,000 distinct CDR3 sequences, with about 15% as singletons. The sample taken for sequencing was PBMCs or a T cell subset sorted from them (not recorded which). All receptors come from a man between 18 and 29 years old who had mild COVID-19 (a few samples of this study predate the infection). Cell type and time point are not known.

The V gene is TRBV5-1, the J gene TRBJ1-1; TRBD1 agrees at 10 bases. There are 17 residues in the CDR3. Per the germline V gene, CDR1 is SGHRS and CDR2 is YFSETQ. V was clipped by 4 bases and J by 0 bases; unmatched bases: 9. The CDR3 DNA reads TGCGCCAGCAGCCTGGCGGACAGGGGGTTCGTGAACACTGAAGCTTTCTTT. Residues: CASSLADRGFVNTEAFF.

V and J are TRBV15 and TRBJ2-2; no reliable D call. CDR1 and CDR2 from the germline V gene are LNHNV and YYDKDF (reference sequence). The CDR3 length is 17 residues. V lost 0 bases and J 0 bases, leaving 11 bases between the germline ends. CDR3 DNA sequence: TGTGCCACCAGCAGAGATCGGAACAGAGCGAACACCGGGGAGCTGTTTTTT. Its protein is CATSRDRNRANTGELFF. Supplemented by reference TRBV15 and TRBJ2-2, the full variable domain reads DAMVIQNPRYQVTQFGKPVTLSCSQTLNHNVMYWYQQKSSQAPKLLFHYYDKDFNNEADTPDNFQSRRPNTSFCFLDIRSPGLGDTAMYLCATSRDRNRANTGELFFGEGSRLTVL.

Only a few counts were recorded for this clonotype. This sequence joins TRBV6-2 or TRBV6-3 and TRBJ2-3; 8 bases fit TRBD2. V lost 2 bases to trimming and J lost 0 bases; unmatched junction nucleotides: 4. The CDR3 sequence is 16 residues long. Germline V gene sequence: CDR1 MNHEY, CDR2 SVGEGT. The CDR3 sequence: CASSYGAGGSTDTQYF. In DNA form, the CDR3 reads TGTGCCAGCAGTTACGGCGCGGGGGGTAGCACAGATACGCAGTATTTT.

This clonotype was seen a few times. V and J are TRBV5-1 and TRBJ1-1; 7 positions match TRBD1. Per germline, CDR1 SGHRS and CDR2 YFSETQ. After removal of 4 bases from V and 11 bases from J, the junction contained 14 bases not matched to a gene. The CDR3 is 14 residues long. DNA of the CDR3: TGCGCCAGCAGCGAGACTACAGGGGAGAGCGTTGCTTTCTTT. Its protein product is CASSETTGESVAFF.

This chain links TRBV7-9 with TRBJ1-4, with D possibly being TRBD1 (6 bases). Trimming shortened V by 0 bases and J by 10 bases, and 15 bases separated the two germline ends. Germline assignment: CDR1 SEHNR and CDR2 FQNEAQ (reference sequence). The CDR3 consists of 15 residues. CDR3: CASSLARTDRAKLFF. The CDR3 bases are TGTGCCAGCAGCTTAGCGCGGACAGATCGAGCAAAACTGTTTTTT.

This chain joins TRBV29-1 and TRBJ1-1; no reliable D call. CDR1 is SQVTM and CDR2 is ANQGSEA in the germline V gene. The length of the CDR3 is 13 residues. V was pared by 6 bases and J by 3 bases, with 14 bases between. The chain's CDR3 is CSVESGRHTEAFF. CDR3 sequence (DNA): TGCAGCGTCGAGTCGGGCAGGCACACTGAAGCTTTCTTT.

The rearrangement joins TRBV7-2 to TRBJ1-1; no firm D call. V lost 3 bases to trimming and J lost 1 base, with 9 bases between them. The length of the CDR3 is 14 residues. Germline V gives CDR1 SGHTA, CDR2 FQGNSA. The CDR3 coding sequence is TGTGCCAGCAGCTTTTCAACAGCGAACACTGAAGCTTTCTTT. This encodes CASSFSTANTEAFF.

This clonotype occurred many times. The rearrangement links TRBV12-3 or TRBV12-4 to TRBJ2-7, with D possibly being TRBD2 (6 bases). V lost 1 base and J 4 bases, leaving 14 bases between the germline ends. The CDR3 is made up of 15 amino acids. The CDR3, as DNA: TGTGCCAGCAGTTTAGAGGCCGGGGGTGGGTACGAGCAGTACGTC. It is translated as CASSLEAGGGYEQYV.

The chain links TRBV11-2 to TRBJ1-1, with D perhaps matching TRBD1 (5 bases). CDR3 size: 17 residues. V dropped 8 bases and J dropped 2 bases, with 24 bases sitting between them. Germline V gene data show CDR1 as SGHAT and CDR2 as FQNNGV. The DNA of the CDR3 is TGTGCCAGCCACCTCTCGGGGCGGCCGACAGTTAACACTGAAGCTTTCTTT. This codes for CASHLSGRPTVNTEAFF.